This T cell receptor (beta chain) was documented in a study of blood T cell repertoires in COVID-19. At the level of the study: Sites in the United States, Italy and Spain provided acute and convalescent COVID-19 samples. T cells, B-cell-depleted T cells, or PBMCs provided the cDNA or gDNA that served as material.

The V and J ends lost 2 bases and 10 bases, in that order; junction bases with no gene match: 1. CDR3 size: 14 residues. Germline V CDR1 and CDR2: MNHEY, SVGEGT. Per the authors' pipeline: Cell counts per sample came from amplifying reference gene primers. TCRdb's table, derived via immunoSEQ multiplex PCR, lists solely in-frame clones and lacks some. V, J and clone size were drawn from that table, and D and trimming were deduced from the DNA. The repertoire consists of about 59,000 clones, with 70% to 90% occurring once and the leading ten covering roughly 7%. The chain employs TRBV6-2 or TRBV6-3 and TRBJ1-6; 11 bases are shared with TRBD1. The sequenced sample was peripheral blood. The sequence was obtained from a man in his 60s with acute or convalescent COVID-19. CDR3 in amino acids: CASSYGQGASPLHF. The CDR3 region has the DNA TGTGCCAGCAGTTACGGACAGGGGGCATCACCCCTCCACTTT.